The entry below gives a single T cell receptor beta chain sequence along with its context. Its cognate antigen has yet to be identified. Per-base qualities were not stored, and no clone one base away is much larger. CDR1 and CDR2 are read off the germline V gene (reference sequence) as SGHNT and YYREEE. V is trimmed back by 7 bases and J by 4 bases, and the junction contains 10 bases that no gene match accounts for. The CDR3 numbers 14 residues from cysteine through phenylalanine. Solely the CDR3 DNA is kept, with 42 bases framed from the first base. These data are taken from a study of T cells in Graves' hyperthyroidism and ophthalmopathy (dated by TCRdb to about 2019). Context from the whole study: Peripheral blood samples were taken at initial diagnosis, before any treatment was given. The paper describes TCR Vbeta CDR3 sequencing of 135 peripheral blood samples, made up of approximately 40 ophthalmopathy patients, approximately 73 hyperthyroidism patients and 17 progressor patients. TCR V-J signatures able to tell the groups apart were searched for in a discovery cohort of some 100 patients, of whom fewer than 45 had Graves' ophthalmopathy and under 65 had stable Graves' hyperthyroidism. For training and testing, the 100 or so patients in the discovery cohort were randomly divided in a 7:3 ratio. Following sampling, methimazole starting at 30 mg daily was given to hyperthyroidism patients, and high-dose intravenous methylprednisolone was given to ophthalmopathy patients. Prospective prediction of ophthalmopathy was tested in an independent validation cohort consisting of fewer than 20 hyperthyroidism patients and 17 patients who later progressed to ophthalmopathy. The study also compared thyroid tissue and blood T-cell repertoires from several Graves' hyperthyroidism patients. Study-level results and caveats: No statistical method was used to fix the sample size in advance, and group allocation was not hidden from the investigators. A model built on a 13 V-J signature distinguished ophthalmopathy from stable hyperthyroidism, reaching roughly 88% sensitivity and about 81% specificity in cross-validation and 80%/75% in testing. Most expanded thyroid clonotypes (frequency above 0.001) were also detected in blood, a finding suggesting that blood repertoires may reflect thyroid immune responses. In validation, progression to ophthalmopathy was predicted by the model with about 70% sensitivity and nearly 75% specificity, a median of roughly six months before onset.

TCR beta CDR3 regions were amplified from RNA transcripts. For the first round of RT-PCR on the TCR CDR3, the HTBI primer set was used together with the Qiagen OneStep RT-PCR kit. A second multiplex PCR round built the libraries, followed by size selection and purification. Libraries were sequenced paired-end with 100 bp reads on an Illumina HiSeq2000. The source study handled its data this way. SOAPnuke was used to process the raw data, removing reads that contained adapters or uncalled bases, had a mean Phred below 15, or lacked an exact match to the constant primer or identifier. COPE v1.2.5 was used to merge high-quality paired reads, and clonotypes were defined as unique nucleotide sequences. MiTCR v1.1 was used to align the clonotypes against IMGT TRBV, TRBD and TRBJ reference segments. Only V-J combinations with frequency above 0.0001, covering about 99% of repertoires, were analysed. A TCS score was defined as the ratio between F50 (clonal expansion) and ExV (chaos), using BLOSUM62-based TCRdist between CDR3 peptides within each V-J. Welch's t-statistics and random forest reduced 450 to 600 V-J features to 13, which were used in a naive Bayes classifier (R e1071). TCRdb reprocessed the public reads (quality trimming at Q25 with fastp, clone calling with MiXCR) and kept in-frame beta chains. Each record represents a unique CDR3 protein, reported with the most common genes and DNA among its rows. These V and J calls are TCRdb output, not the study's own analysis. The sample table shows a few hundred thousand distinct CDR3 sequences, and 21% are seen once. The top ten constitute 50% of the sample.

Stable Graves' hyperthyroidism was defined as the absence of progression to ophthalmopathy over 18 months of follow-up. The hyperthyroidism patients were between 18 and 65 years old and newly diagnosed, with a disease duration of less than 2 months. The study excluded patients with uncontrolled infections, other autoimmune diseases, pregnancy or lactation. Clinical symptoms, serum thyroxine and TRAb, thyroid ultrasound, and orbital computed tomography formed the basis for the diagnoses. Ficoll-Paque density gradient centrifugation was used to isolate PBMCs from approximately 10 ml of fresh peripheral blood. Trizol reagent was used to extract total RNA, and RNA quality was then checked on an Agilent 2100 Bioanalyzer.

The V gene is TRBV5-4 and the J gene is TRBJ2-5, with TRBD1 identical over 7 junction bases. The sample was blood. The TCR originated in a woman between 45 and 60 years old with Graves' hyperthyroidism. The CDR3 protein sequence reads: CASGRQGRRETQYF. The sequence in DNA is TGTGCCAGCGGGCGACAGGGTAGGAGAGAGACCCAGTACTTC.